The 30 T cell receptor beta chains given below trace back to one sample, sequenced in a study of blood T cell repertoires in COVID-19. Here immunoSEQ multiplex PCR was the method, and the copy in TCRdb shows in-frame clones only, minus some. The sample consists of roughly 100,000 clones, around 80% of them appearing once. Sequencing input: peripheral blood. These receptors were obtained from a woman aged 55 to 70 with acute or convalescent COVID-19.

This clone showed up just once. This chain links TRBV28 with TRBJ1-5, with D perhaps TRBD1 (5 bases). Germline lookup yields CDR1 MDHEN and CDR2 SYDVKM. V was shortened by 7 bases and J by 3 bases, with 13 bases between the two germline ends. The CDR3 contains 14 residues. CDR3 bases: TGTGCCAGCAAGTATGACAGTAACAATCAGCCCCAGCATTTT. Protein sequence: CASKYDSNNQPQHF.

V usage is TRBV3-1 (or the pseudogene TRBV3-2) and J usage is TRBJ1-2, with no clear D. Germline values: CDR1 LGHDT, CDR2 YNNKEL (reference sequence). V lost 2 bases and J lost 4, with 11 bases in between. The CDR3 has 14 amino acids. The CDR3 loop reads CASSQLTEPYGYTF. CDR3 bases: TGTGCCAGCAGCCAACTCACAGAACCCTATGGCTACACCTTC.

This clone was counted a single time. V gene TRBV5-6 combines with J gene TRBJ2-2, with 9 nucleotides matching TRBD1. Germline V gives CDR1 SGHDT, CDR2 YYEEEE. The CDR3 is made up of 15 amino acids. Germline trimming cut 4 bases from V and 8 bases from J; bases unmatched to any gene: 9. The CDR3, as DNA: TGTGCCAGCAGCGGACGAAGGGACAGGGTGGGGGAGCTGTTTTTT. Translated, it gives CASSGRRDRVGELFF.

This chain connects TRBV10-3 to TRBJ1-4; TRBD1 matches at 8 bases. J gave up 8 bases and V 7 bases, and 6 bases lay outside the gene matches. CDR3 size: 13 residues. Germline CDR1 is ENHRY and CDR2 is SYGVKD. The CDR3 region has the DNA TGTGCCATCAAGGACAGGGAGGACGAAAAACTGTTTTTT. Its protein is CAIKDREDEKLFF.

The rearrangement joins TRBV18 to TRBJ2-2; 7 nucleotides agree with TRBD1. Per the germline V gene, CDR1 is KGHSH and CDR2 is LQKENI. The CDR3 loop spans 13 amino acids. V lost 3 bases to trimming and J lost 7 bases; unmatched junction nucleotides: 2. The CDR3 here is CASSPTGNGELFF. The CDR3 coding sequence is TGTGCCAGCTCACCGACAGGGAACGGGGAGCTGTTTTTT.

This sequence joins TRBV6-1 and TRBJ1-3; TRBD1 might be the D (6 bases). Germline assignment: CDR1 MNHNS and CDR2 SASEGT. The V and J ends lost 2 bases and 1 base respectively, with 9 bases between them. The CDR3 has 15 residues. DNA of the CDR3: TGTGCCAGCAGTGAACAGGGGTGGTCTGGAAACACCATATATTTT. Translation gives CASSEQGWSGNTIYF.

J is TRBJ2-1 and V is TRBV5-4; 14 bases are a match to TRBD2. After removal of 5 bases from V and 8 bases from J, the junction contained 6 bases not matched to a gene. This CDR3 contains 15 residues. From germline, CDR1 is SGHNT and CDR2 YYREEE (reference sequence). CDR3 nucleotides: TGTGCCAGCAGACGACTAGCGGGAGGGCCGGATGAGCAGTTCTTC. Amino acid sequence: CASRRLAGGPDEQFF.

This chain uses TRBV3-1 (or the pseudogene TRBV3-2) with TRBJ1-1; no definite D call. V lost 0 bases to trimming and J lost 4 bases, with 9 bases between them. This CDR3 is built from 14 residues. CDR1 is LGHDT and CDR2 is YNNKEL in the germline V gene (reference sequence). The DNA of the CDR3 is TGTGCCAGCAGCCAAGATGCGGGGAGCACTGAAGCTTTCTTT. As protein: CASSQDAGSTEAFF.

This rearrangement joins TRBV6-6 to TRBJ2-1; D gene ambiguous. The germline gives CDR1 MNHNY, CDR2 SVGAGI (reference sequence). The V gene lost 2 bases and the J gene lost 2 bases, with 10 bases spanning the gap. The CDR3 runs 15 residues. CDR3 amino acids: CASSYGASPYNEQFF. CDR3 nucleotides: TGTGCCAGCAGTTACGGTGCGTCTCCCTACAATGAGCAGTTCTTC.

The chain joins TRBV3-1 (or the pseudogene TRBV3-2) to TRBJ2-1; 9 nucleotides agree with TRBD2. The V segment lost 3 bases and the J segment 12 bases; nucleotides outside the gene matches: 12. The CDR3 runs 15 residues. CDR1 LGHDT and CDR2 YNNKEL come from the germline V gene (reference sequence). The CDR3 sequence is CASSHMGTSRQVQFF. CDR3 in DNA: TGTGCCAGCAGCCACATGGGGACTAGCAGACAGGTGCAGTTCTTC.

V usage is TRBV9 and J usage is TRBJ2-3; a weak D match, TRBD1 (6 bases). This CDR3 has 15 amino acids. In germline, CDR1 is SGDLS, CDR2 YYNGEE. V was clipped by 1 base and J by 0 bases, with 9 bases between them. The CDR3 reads CASSVQGGSTDTQYF. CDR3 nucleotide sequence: TGTGCCAGCAGCGTACAAGGGGGAAGCACAGATACGCAGTATTTT.

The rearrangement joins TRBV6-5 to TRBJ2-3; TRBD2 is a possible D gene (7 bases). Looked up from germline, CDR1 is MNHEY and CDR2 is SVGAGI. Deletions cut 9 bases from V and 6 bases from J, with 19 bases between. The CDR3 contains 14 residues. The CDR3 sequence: CASLKRGGGDTQYF. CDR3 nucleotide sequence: TGTGCCAGTTTAAAAAGGGGCGGGGGCGATACGCAGTATTTT.

CDR3 sequence reads: CASSPPGTGPNYGYTF. In DNA, the CDR3 is TGTGCCAGCTCACCGCCCGGGACAGGGCCTAACTATGGCTACACCTTC. V usage is TRBV18 and J usage is TRBJ1-2; 9 bases match TRBD1. Germline V CDR1 and CDR2: KGHSH, LQKENI. This CDR3 contains 16 residues. Trimming removed 3 bases from V and 0 bases from J; junction bases left unmatched: 5.

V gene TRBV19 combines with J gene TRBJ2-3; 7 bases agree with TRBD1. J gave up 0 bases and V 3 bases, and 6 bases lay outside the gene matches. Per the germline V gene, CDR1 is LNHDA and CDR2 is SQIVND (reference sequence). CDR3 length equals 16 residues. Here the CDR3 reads CASSIGKGASTDTQYF. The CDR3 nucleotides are TGTGCCAGTAGTATTGGTAAGGGGGCGAGCACAGATACGCAGTATTTT.

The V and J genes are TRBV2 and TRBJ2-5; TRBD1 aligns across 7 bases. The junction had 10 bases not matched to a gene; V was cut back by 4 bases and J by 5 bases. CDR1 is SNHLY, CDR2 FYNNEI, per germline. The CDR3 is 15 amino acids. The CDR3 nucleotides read TGTGCCAGCAGTGTAGAACAGGGGTCAGGGGAGACCCAGTACTTC. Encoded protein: CASSVEQGSGETQYF.

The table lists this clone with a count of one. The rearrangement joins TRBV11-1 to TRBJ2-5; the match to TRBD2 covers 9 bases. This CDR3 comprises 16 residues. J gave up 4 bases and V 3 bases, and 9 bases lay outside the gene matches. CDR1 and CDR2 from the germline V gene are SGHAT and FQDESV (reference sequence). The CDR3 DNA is TGTGCCAGCAGCTTTAATGGCGGGGGGGCCGGAGAGACCCAGTACTTC. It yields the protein CASSFNGGGAGETQYF.

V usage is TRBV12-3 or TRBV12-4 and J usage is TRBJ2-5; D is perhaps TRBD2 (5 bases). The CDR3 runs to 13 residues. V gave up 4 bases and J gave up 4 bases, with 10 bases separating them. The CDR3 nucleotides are TGTGCCAGCAGTTATCGGGGAGTAGAGACCCAGTACTTC. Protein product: CASSYRGVETQYF.

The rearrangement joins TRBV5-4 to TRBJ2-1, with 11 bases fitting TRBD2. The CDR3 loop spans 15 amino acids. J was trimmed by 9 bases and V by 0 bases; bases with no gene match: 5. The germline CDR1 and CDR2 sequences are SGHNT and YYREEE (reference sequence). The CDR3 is CASSLATSGVGEQFF. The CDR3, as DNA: TGTGCCAGCAGCTTGGCGACTAGCGGGGTCGGTGAGCAGTTCTTC.

This CDR3 reads CAWSGGGETQYF. CDR3 sequence (DNA): TGTGCCTGGAGTGGGGGAGGGGAGACCCAGTACTTC. The rearrangement links TRBV30 to TRBJ2-5, with 7 bases fitting TRBD2. Trimming cost V 1 base and J 5 bases; bases outside gene matches: 1. CDR3 size: 12 residues. CDR1 is GTSNPN, CDR2 SVGIG, per germline (reference sequence).

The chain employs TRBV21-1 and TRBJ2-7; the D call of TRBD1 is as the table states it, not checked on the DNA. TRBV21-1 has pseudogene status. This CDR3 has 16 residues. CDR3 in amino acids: CASIILIGTGDYEQYF. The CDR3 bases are TGTGCCAGCATCATACTTATCGGGACAGGGGACTACGAGCAGTACTTC.

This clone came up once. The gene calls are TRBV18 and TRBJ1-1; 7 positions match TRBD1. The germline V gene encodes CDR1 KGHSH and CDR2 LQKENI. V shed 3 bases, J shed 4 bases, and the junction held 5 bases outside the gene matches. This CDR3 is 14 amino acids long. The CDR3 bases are TGTGCCAGCTCACCCGGGCAGGGGGGCACTGAAGCTTTCTTT. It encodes CASSPGQGGTEAFF.

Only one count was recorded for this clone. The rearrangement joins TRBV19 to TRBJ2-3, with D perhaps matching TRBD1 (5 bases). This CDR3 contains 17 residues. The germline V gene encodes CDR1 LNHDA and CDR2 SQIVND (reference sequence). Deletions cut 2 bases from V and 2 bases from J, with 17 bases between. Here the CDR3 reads CASSIFGRVSLTDTQYF. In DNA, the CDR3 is TGTGCCAGTAGTATATTCGGCAGGGTATCTCTCACAGATACGCAGTATTTT.

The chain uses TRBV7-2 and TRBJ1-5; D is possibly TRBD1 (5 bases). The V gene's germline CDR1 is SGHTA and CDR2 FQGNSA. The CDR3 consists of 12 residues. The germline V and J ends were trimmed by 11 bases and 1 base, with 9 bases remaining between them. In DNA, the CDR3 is TGTGCCGCTGGGGGGAGCAATCAGCCCCAGCATTTT. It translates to CAAGGSNQPQHF.

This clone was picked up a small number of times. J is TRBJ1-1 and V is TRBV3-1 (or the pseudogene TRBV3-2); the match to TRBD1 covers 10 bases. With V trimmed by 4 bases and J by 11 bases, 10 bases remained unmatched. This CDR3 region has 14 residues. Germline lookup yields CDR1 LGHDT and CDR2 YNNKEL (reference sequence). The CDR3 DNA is TGTGCCAGCAGCCTAGGGACAGGGGCTTTTGTGGCTTTCTTT. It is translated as CASSLGTGAFVAFF.

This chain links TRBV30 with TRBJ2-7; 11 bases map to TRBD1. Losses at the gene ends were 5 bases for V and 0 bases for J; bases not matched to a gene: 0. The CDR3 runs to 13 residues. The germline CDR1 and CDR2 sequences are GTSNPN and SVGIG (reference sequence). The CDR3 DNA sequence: TGTGCCTGGGGACAGGGGGCCTCCTACGAGCAGTACTTC. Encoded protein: CAWGQGASYEQYF.

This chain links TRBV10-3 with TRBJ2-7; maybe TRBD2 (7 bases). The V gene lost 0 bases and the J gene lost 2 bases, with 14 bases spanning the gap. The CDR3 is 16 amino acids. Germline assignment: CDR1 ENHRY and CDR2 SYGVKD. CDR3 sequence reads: CAISESSGGRPYEQYF. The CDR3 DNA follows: TGTGCCATCAGTGAGTCGTCCGGGGGGCGCCCCTACGAGCAGTACTTC.

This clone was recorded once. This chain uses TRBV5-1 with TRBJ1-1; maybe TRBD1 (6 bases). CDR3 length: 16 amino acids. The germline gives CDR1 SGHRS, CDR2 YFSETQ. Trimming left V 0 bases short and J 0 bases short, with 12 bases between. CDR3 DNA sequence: TGCGCCAGCAGCTTGGTGTTTGGGGACATGAACACTGAAGCTTTCTTT. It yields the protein CASSLVFGDMNTEAFF.

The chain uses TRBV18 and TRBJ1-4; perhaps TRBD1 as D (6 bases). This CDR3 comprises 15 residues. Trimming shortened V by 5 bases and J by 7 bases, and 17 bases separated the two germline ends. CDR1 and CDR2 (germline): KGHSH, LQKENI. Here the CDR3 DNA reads TGTGCCAGCTCATCGCCAGGGGCCGTCGGTGAAAAACTGTTTTTT. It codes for CASSSPGAVGEKLFF. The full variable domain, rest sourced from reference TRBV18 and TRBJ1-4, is NAGVMQNPRHLVRRRGQEARLRCSPMKGHSHVYWYRQLPEEGLKFMVYLQKENIIDESGMPKERFSAEFPKEGPSILRIQQVVRGDSAAYFCASSSPGAVGEKLFFGSGTQLSVL.

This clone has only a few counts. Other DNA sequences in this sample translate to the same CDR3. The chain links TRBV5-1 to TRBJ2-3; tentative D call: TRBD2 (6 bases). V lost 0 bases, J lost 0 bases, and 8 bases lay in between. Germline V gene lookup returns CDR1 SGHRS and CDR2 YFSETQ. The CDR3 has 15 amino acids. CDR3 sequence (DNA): TGCGCCAGCAGCTTGGTCCGGGAGAGCACAGATACGCAGTATTTT. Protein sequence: CASSLVRESTDTQYF.

The CDR3 nucleotides are TGTGCCAGCAGCCCCGCCCCGGGGGGGCCTCCAGATACGCAGTATTTT. Encoded protein: CASSPAPGGPPDTQYF. The rearrangement links TRBV7-9 to TRBJ2-3; TRBD2 matches at 8 bases. In germline, CDR1 is SEHNR, CDR2 FQNEAQ (reference sequence). This CDR3 spans 16 amino acids. The ends lost 5 bases at V and 4 bases at J; junction bases unmatched: 11.